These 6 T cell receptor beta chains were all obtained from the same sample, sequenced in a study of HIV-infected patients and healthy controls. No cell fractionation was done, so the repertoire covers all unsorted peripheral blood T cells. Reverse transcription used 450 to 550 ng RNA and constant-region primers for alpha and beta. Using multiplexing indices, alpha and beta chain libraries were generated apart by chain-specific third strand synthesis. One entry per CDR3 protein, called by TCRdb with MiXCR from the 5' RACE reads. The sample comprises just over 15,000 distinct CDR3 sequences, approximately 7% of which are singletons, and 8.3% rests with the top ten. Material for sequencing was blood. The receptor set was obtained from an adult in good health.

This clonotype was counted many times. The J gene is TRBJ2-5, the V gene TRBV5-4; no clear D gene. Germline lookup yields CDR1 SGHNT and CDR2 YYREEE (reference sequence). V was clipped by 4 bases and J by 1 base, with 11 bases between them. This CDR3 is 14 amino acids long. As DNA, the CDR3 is TGTGCCAGCAGCCCCCCGGATGGCCAAGAGACCCAGTACTTC. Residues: CASSPPDGQETQYF.

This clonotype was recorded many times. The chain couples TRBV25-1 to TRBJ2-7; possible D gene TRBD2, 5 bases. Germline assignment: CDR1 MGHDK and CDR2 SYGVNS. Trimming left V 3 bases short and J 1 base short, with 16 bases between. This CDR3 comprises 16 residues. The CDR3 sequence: CASSDPGGIYSYEQYF. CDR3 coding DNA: TGTGCCAGCAGTGACCCTGGAGGCATCTATTCCTACGAGCAGTACTTC.

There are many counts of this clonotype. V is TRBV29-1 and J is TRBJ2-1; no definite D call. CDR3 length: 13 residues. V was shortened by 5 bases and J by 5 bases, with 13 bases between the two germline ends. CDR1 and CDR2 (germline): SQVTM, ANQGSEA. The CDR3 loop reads CSVLLVPHNEQFF. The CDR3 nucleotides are TGCAGCGTTTTGTTGGTGCCGCACAATGAGCAGTTCTTC.

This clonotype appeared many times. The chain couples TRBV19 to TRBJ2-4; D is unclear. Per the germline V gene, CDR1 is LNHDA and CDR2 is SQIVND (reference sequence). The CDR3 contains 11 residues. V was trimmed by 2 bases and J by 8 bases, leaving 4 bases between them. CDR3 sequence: CASSITDIQYF. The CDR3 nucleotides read TGTGCCAGTAGTATAACCGACATTCAGTACTTC.

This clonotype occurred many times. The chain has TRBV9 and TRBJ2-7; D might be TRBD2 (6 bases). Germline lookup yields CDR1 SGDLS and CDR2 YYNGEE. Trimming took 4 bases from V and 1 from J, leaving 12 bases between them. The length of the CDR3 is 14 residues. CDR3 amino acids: CASSPWDSSYEQYF. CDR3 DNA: TGTGCCAGCAGCCCCTGGGACTCTTCCTACGAGCAGTACTTC.

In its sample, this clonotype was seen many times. CDR3 sequence (DNA): TGCGCCAGCAGCCAAGCCCAAGGAAGAGCCTACGAGCAGTACTTC. Its protein is CASSQAQGRAYEQYF. This chain uses TRBV4-3 with TRBJ2-7; D not certain. V dropped 1 base and J dropped 2 bases, with 12 bases sitting between them. CDR1 and CDR2 from the germline V gene are LGHNA and YSLEER. This CDR3 spans 15 amino acids.